This T cell receptor beta chain was observed in a study of cytomegalovirus exposure and HLA in healthy donors. Overall study results and limits: When analyzed later, a missense DCLRE1C variant was found to be linked to TCR beta V- and J-gene trimming. Some TCR beta chains (roughly 160 of them) were listed as cytomegalovirus-associated. Most TCR sequences proved rare, with some public TCRs found in many donors. In an earlier analysis, in 620 or so donors, most V segments appeared productive either ~90% or ~30% of the time.

This CDR3 has 14 residues. The V gene's germline CDR1 is SNHLY and CDR2 FYNNEI. V shed 2 bases and J shed 4 bases, with 11 bases lying between them. Points on this clone: The antigen is not known.

The PCR had 60 Vbeta and 13 Jbeta primers. TCRdb's table, derived via immunoSEQ multiplex PCR, lists solely in-frame clones and lacks some. Among roughly 93,000 clones listed, about 80% were seen once. This chain links TRBV2 with TRBJ1-2; no reliable D call. The clonotype was recovered from a man aged 25 to 40 in good health and CMV-seronegative. The material sequenced was PBMCs. The CDR3 loop is CASSEFSTTYGYTF. CDR3 nucleotide sequence: TGTGCCAGCAGTGAATTCAGTACCACCTATGGCTACACCTTC.